The present T cell receptor beta chain was sequenced within a study of CD8+CD57+ T cells in acquired aplastic anemia. Genomic DNA provided the template from which TCR beta VDJ and CDR3 profiles were obtained. Each CDR3 protein gets one entry after TCRdb re-called the reads with MiXCR. The data show fewer than 85,000 distinct CDR3 sequences, approximately 70% seen once. Sequenced patients had shown CD8+CD57+ cell expansion by flow cytometry. Each patient gave a blood sample that was collected before any therapy had been received. The sequence derives from a human donor with aplastic anemia. The specimen sequenced was sorted CD4+, CD8+, or CD8+CD57+ T cells (not recorded which) from PBMCs.

The CDR3 protein is CASHRGLSNEQFF. DNA of the CDR3: TGTGCCAGTCACAGGGGGCTCTCCAATGAGCAGTTCTTC. The V and J genes are TRBV2 and TRBJ2-1; TRBD1 matches 9 bases. CDR1 SNHLY and CDR2 FYNNEI come from the germline V gene. The CDR3 is 13 residues long. V gave up 9 bases and J gave up 6 bases; unmatched junction bases: 6.